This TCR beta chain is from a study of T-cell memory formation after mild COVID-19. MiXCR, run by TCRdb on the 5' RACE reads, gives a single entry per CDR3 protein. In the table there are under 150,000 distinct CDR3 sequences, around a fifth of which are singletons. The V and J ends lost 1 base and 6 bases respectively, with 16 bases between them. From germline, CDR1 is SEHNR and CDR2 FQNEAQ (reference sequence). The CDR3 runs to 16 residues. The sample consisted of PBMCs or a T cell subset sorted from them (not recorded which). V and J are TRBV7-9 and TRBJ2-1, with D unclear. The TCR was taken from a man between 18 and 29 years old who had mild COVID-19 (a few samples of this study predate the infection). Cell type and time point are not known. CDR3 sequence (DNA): TGTGCCAGCAGCTTAGTGGGCGGCCGACGACTCAATGAGCAGTTCTTC. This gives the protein CASSLVGGRRLNEQFF.